A selection of T cell receptor beta chains follows, all from one sample in a study of control samples from healthy donors and cancer patients. The protocol was immunoSEQ multiplex PCR, while the TCRdb copy is restricted to in-frame clones and leaves out a portion. The sample has some 160,000 clones; 94% are singletons. Source material: blood. The receptors come from a woman between 40 and 50 years old in good health. CDR3s include the opening cysteine and the closing phenylalanine or tryptophan. A D gene is named only where the DNA matches it firmly. Clone size is given for some rows only: seen once, a few or many times, or a class if the clone is expanded.

V,size,D,J,CDR3,DNA
TRBV25-1,NA,NA,TRBJ2-7,CASSGWDGSYEQYF,TGTGCCAGCAGTGGGTGGGACGGGAGCTACGAGCAGTACTTC
TRBV4-3,NA,NA,TRBJ1-2,CASSKDRRPGDGYTF,TGCGCCAGCAGTAAAGATAGGCGCCCGGGGGACGGCTACACCTTC
TRBV9,NA,NA,TRBJ1-4,CASSSRTGEYEKLFF,TGTGCCAGCAGCTCGCGGACGGGGGAATATGAAAAACTGTTTTTT
TRBV20-1,NA,NA,TRBJ2-2,CSVVRSGELFF,TGCAGTGTCGTACGGAGCGGGGAGCTGTTTTTT
TRBV7-9,few,TRBD2,TRBJ2-7,CASTGTSGAPYEQYF,TGTGCCAGCACCGGGACTAGCGGAGCCCCCTACGAGCAGTACTTC
TRBV30,NA,NA,TRBJ1-5,CAWSVSMANGQPQHF,TGTGCCTGGAGTGTCTCCATGGCGAATGGTCAGCCCCAGCATTTT
TRBV4-3,NA,NA,TRBJ1-2,CASSHKGPQGGYTF,TGCGCCAGCAGCCATAAAGGGCCCCAGGGTGGCTACACCTTC
TRBV7-2,NA,NA,TRBJ1-4,CASSLGGTRTNEKLFF,TGTGCCAGCAGCTTAGGCGGTACTAGGACTAATGAAAAACTGTTTTTT
TRBV2,NA,NA,TRBJ1-4,CATLRDFATNEKLFF,TGTGCCACCCTTCGGGACTTTGCAACTAATGAAAAACTGTTTTTT
TRBV27,NA,NA,TRBJ2-1,CASSARWSYEGNEQFF,TGTGCCAGCAGTGCTAGGTGGTCCTACGAGGGCAATGAGCAGTTCTTC
TRBV12-5,NA,TRBD1,TRBJ1-4,CASGSSTGMDEKLFF,TGTGCTAGTGGTTCCTCGACAGGGATGGATGAAAAACTGTTTTTT
TRBV6-5,NA,NA,TRBJ1-1,CASSLRENTEAFF,TGTGCCAGCAGTTTGCGGGAGAACACTGAAGCTTTCTTT
TRBV6-5,NA,NA,TRBJ2-4,CASSSGRLNIQYF,TGTGCCAGCAGTTCCGGGCGGCTCAACATTCAGTACTTC
TRBV7-2,once,NA,TRBJ1-2,CASSFEGILGYTF,TGTGCCAGCAGCTTTGAAGGGATCCTTGGCTACACCTTC
TRBV2,NA,TRBD1,TRBJ1-1,CASRDRGGQNTEAFF,TGTGCCAGCAGGGATCGAGGGGGCCAGAACACTGAAGCTTTCTTT
TRBV7-2,NA,TRBD2,TRBJ2-7,CASSFAAGGRRGSEQYF,TGTGCCAGCAGCTTCGCAGCGGGAGGCCGTCGGGGGTCCGAGCAGTACTTC
TRBV7-2,NA,NA,TRBJ2-3,CASSLASTDTQYF,TGTGCCAGCAGCCTAGCCAGCACAGATACGCAGTATTTT
TRBV19,NA,NA,TRBJ1-5,CASSIVQDNQPQHF,TGTGCCAGTAGTATAGTTCAGGACAATCAGCCCCAGCATTTT
TRBV28,NA,NA,TRBJ1-1,CASNRMNTEAFF,TGTGCCAGTAACAGAATGAACACTGAAGCTTTCTTT
TRBV27,NA,NA,TRBJ2-3,CASSFRQGTQYF,TGTGCCAGCAGTTTTAGGCAGGGTACGCAGTATTTT
TRBV25-1,NA,NA,TRBJ2-1,CASSGARHNEQFF,TGTGCCAGCAGTGGGGCCCGGCACAATGAGCAGTTCTTC
TRBV5-1,NA,TRBD2,TRBJ2-5,CASRTSVQETQYF,TGCGCCAGCAGAACTAGCGTCCAAGAGACCCAGTACTTC
TRBV9,NA,NA,TRBJ2-4,CASSVGGGVGNIQYF,TGTGCCAGCAGCGTAGGTGGGGGAGTGGGAAACATTCAGTACTTC
TRBV4-2,NA,NA,TRBJ1-1,CASSQDLVRATEAFF,TGTGCCAGCAGCCAAGATCTAGTAAGGGCCACTGAAGCTTTCTTT
TRBV7-9,NA,TRBD1,TRBJ2-5,CASRYGTGRETQYF,TGTGCCAGCAGATACGGGACAGGTAGAGAGACCCAGTACTTC
TRBV7-8,NA,NA,TRBJ1-5,CASSQNNQPQHF,TGTGCCAGCAGCCAAAACAATCAGCCCCAGCATTTT
TRBV6-5,NA,NA,TRBJ1-2,CASRGDYGYTF,TGTGCCAGCAGAGGGGACTATGGCTACACCTTC
TRBV5-4,NA,TRBD2,TRBJ2-5,CASSPGGGSETQYF,TGTGCCAGCAGCCCGGGGGGAGGGAGCGAGACCCAGTACTTC
TRBV6-4,NA,TRBD1,TRBJ1-1,CASSVDRASDEAFF,TGTGCCAGCAGTGTAGACAGGGCGAGCGATGAAGCTTTCTTT
TRBV27,NA,TRBD1,TRBJ2-2,CASSRGGQGNAGELFF,TGTGCCAGCAGTCGCGGGGGACAGGGGAACGCCGGGGAGCTGTTTTTT
TRBV30,NA,TRBD1,TRBJ1-1,CAWVTGAVEAFF,TGTGCCTGGGTCACAGGGGCCGTTGAAGCTTTCTTT
TRBV5-1,NA,NA,TRBJ1-1,CASKGSSGGARDTEAFF,TGCGCCAGCAAGGGGAGTTCGGGGGGCGCGAGGGACACTGAAGCTTTCTTT
TRBV7-9,NA,TRBD1,TRBJ1-4,CASSLGRQGPNEKLFF,TGTGCCAGCAGCTTAGGCCGACAGGGTCCTAATGAAAAACTGTTTTTT
TRBV29-1,NA,NA,TRBJ1-4,CSVLPGATNEKLFF,TGCAGCGTCTTGCCAGGGGCGACTAATGAAAAACTGTTTTTT
TRBV3-1/TRBV3-2,once,NA,TRBJ1-3,CASSQSPGNTIYF,TGTGCCAGCAGCCAATCCCCTGGAAACACCATATATTTT
TRBV4-1,NA,TRBD1,TRBJ2-5,CASSRDSQQETQYF,TGCGCCAGCAGCCGGGACAGCCAGCAAGAGACCCAGTACTTC
TRBV6-2/TRBV6-3,NA,NA,TRBJ2-3,CASSLAASTDTQYF,TGTGCCAGCAGTTTAGCGGCTAGCACAGATACGCAGTATTTT
TRBV6-5,NA,NA,TRBJ1-4,CASSYANEKLFF,TGTGCCAGCAGTTATGCTAATGAAAAACTGTTTTTT
TRBV10-3,NA,NA,TRBJ2-7,CAISGGTESEQYF,TGTGCCATCAGCGGAGGGACAGAAAGCGAGCAGTACTTC
TRBV14,NA,TRBD2,TRBJ2-3,CASSQGSQRGSSTDTQYF,TGTGCCAGCAGCCAAGGGAGCCAGCGGGGGAGTAGCACAGATACGCAGTATTTT
TRBV7-8,NA,TRBD2,TRBJ2-3,CASSLRREADTQYF,TGTGCCAGCAGCTTACGGCGGGAGGCAGATACGCAGTATTTT
TRBV3-1/TRBV3-2,NA,NA,TRBJ1-5,CASSQVDSNQPQHF,TGTGCCAGCAGCCAAGTCGATAGCAATCAGCCCCAGCATTTT
TRBV5-6,NA,NA,TRBJ1-2,CASSFSLRTASFNYGYTF,TGTGCCAGCAGCTTTAGTTTACGGACAGCTAGCTTTAACTATGGCTACACCTTC
TRBV19,NA,TRBD2,TRBJ2-3,CASSRAGTSGGRTQYF,TGTGCCAGTAGTAGGGCCGGGACTAGCGGGGGACGTACGCAGTATTTT
TRBV7-9,NA,NA,TRBJ1-2,CAGGQNYGYTF,TGTGCCGGAGGGCAGAACTATGGCTACACCTTC
TRBV9,NA,TRBD1,TRBJ2-5,CASSVGLEQGARETQYF,TGTGCCAGCAGCGTAGGTCTAGAACAGGGGGCCCGAGAGACCCAGTACTTC
TRBV5-4,NA,NA,TRBJ1-4,CASSLGPNSNEKLFF,TGTGCCAGCAGCTTGGGACCCAACTCAAATGAAAAACTGTTTTTT
TRBV2,once,NA,TRBJ1-2,CASRTGVYGYTF,TGTGCCAGCCGGACGGGCGTCTATGGCTACACCTTC
TRBV6-4,NA,TRBD2,TRBJ2-3,CASSDSGGGAIDTQYF,TGTGCCAGCAGTGACTCTGGCGGGGGGGCAATAGATACGCAGTATTTT
TRBV9,once,TRBD1,TRBJ1-2,CASSVGQGDGYTF,TGTGCCAGCAGCGTCGGACAGGGGGATGGCTACACCTTC
TRBV7-2,NA,NA,TRBJ1-2,CASSLGPSEGYGYTF,TGTGCCAGCAGCTTAGGCCCATCGGAGGGCTATGGCTACACCTTC